The subject of this entry is one TCR beta chain. Its cognate antigen is unknown. Amplification used 60 Vbeta primers and 13 Jbeta primers. TCRdb's copy holds only in-frame clones and misses some; the assay was immunoSEQ multiplex PCR. The sample yields some 170,000 clones, about 80% seen once. CDR1 and CDR2 (germline): SNHLY, FYNNEI. The V and J ends lost 4 bases and 0 bases respectively, with 9 bases between them. This CDR3 contains 14 residues. These data come from a study of cytomegalovirus exposure and HLA in healthy donors. Study conclusions and caveats: Researchers catalogued 150 or so TCR beta chains as cytomegalovirus-associated.

The chain is built from TRBV2 and TRBJ1-1; D gene unclear. The receptor was isolated from a man between 18 and 35 years old in good health and CMV-seropositive. The specimen sequenced was PBMCs. The DNA for the CDR3 is TGTGCCAGCAGTGCACACCTCTTGAACACTGAAGCTTTCTTT. Its protein product is CASSAHLLNTEAFF.